Listed below are T cell receptor beta chains from one sample, sequenced in a study of PD-L1 blockade in urothelial cancer. Clones were read by immunoSEQ multiplex PCR, and TCRdb kept only the in-frame ones, dropping some. The table records about 45,000 clones, approximately 88% of them present only once. This specimen consisted of PBMCs, obtained around atezolizumab (anti-PD-L1) treatment. The receptors were gathered from an elderly man with urothelial cancer. Both conserved end residues are part of each CDR3. A D gene is named only where the DNA matches it firmly. Part of the rows lack a size; the others show once, few, many or a class for expanded clones.

v_gene,d_gene,abundance,j_gene,CDR3aa,CDR3nt
TRBV7-2,.,.,TRBJ1-1,CASSLGRANTEAFF,TGTGCCAGCAGCTTAGGCAGGGCGAACACTGAAGCTTTCTTT
TRBV25-1,TRBD1,.,TRBJ2-2,CASREDRGNTGELFF,TGTGCCAGCAGGGAGGACAGGGGTAACACCGGGGAGCTGTTTTTT
TRBV7-8,TRBD2,.,TRBJ2-5,CASSPSGGYQETQYF,TGTGCCAGCAGCCCTAGCGGGGGGTACCAAGAGACCCAGTACTTC
TRBV10-3,.,.,TRBJ2-2,CAIIADPNTGELFF,TGTGCCATCATCGCGGATCCGAACACCGGGGAGCTGTTTTTT
TRBV5-4,TRBD2,.,TRBJ2-7,CASSLWGTTNYEQYF,TGTGCCAGCAGCTTGTGGGGGACTACTAACTACGAGCAGTACTTC
TRBV4-1,.,.,TRBJ1-2,CASSPDWKANYGYTF,TGCGCCAGCAGCCCCGACTGGAAAGCTAACTATGGCTACACCTTC
TRBV19,.,.,TRBJ1-1,CASSIGSRGAGTEAFF,TGTGCCAGTAGTATAGGGTCACGGGGGGCCGGTACTGAAGCTTTCTTT
TRBV28,TRBD1,.,TRBJ1-1,CASTSLDRGHTEAFF,TGTGCCAGCACCTCCCTGGACAGGGGGCACACTGAAGCTTTCTTT
TRBV18,TRBD1,.,TRBJ1-2,CASSPRSGQGGYGYTF,TGTGCCAGCTCACCACGATCGGGACAGGGGGGCTATGGCTACACCTTC
TRBV7-2,.,.,TRBJ2-7,CASSLELYEQYF,TGTGCCAGCAGCTTAGAGCTCTACGAGCAGTACTTC
TRBV6-1,.,.,TRBJ1-2,CASSETTPYYGYTF,TGTGCCAGCAGTGAAACTACACCTTACTATGGCTACACCTTC
TRBV7-9,.,.,TRBJ1-3,CASSSPENSGNTIYF,TGTGCCAGCAGCTCGCCTGAGAACTCTGGAAACACCATATATTTT
TRBV6-1,.,.,TRBJ1-1,CASREQGTEAFF,TGTGCCAGCAGGGAACAGGGCACTGAAGCTTTCTTT
TRBV19,.,.,TRBJ1-5,CASSMGSQPQHF,TGTGCCAGTAGTATGGGGAGTCAGCCCCAGCATTTT
TRBV4-1,TRBD2,once,TRBJ2-1,CASSRPPGATSLSYNEQFF,TGCGCCAGCAGCCGACCTCCTGGTGCGACTAGCCTCTCCTACAATGAGCAGTTCTTC
TRBV6-5,.,.,TRBJ2-2,CASSYGQGRNTGELFF,TGTGCCAGCAGTTACGGGCAGGGGAGGAACACCGGGGAGCTGTTTTTT
TRBV29-1,.,.,TRBJ2-7,CSVGGYEQYF,TGCAGCGTTGGAGGCTACGAGCAGTACTTC
TRBV19,TRBD2,.,TRBJ2-1,CASSRTSGMGQFF,TGTGCCAGTAGTCGGACTAGCGGGATGGGGCAGTTCTTC
TRBV10-3,TRBD1,.,TRBJ1-1,CAISGFGTDTEAFF,TGTGCCATCAGTGGATTTGGGACAGACACTGAAGCTTTCTTT
TRBV9,TRBD1,.,TRBJ1-5,CASSVGQGASQPQHF,TGTGCCAGCAGCGTAGGGCAGGGGGCTAGTCAGCCCCAGCATTTT
TRBV11-2,TRBD2,once,TRBJ2-1,CASSLALAVSYNEQFF,TGTGCCAGCAGCTTAGCCCTAGCGGTATCCTACAATGAGCAGTTCTTC
TRBV6-5,TRBD1,.,TRBJ2-3,CASSYSGQATDTQYF,TGTGCCAGCAGTTACTCGGGACAGGCGACAGATACGCAGTATTTT
TRBV10-3,TRBD2,.,TRBJ2-7,CAISDWTSVSYEQYF,TGTGCCATCAGTGATTGGACTAGCGTCTCCTACGAGCAGTACTTC
TRBV27,TRBD2,.,TRBJ2-2,CASWDVSGANTGELFF,TGTGCCAGCTGGGATGTTAGCGGGGCGAACACCGGGGAGCTGTTTTTT